Given below is one T cell receptor (beta chain) in context. The sample is drawn from a study of blood T cell repertoires in COVID-19. Study in general: Both acute and convalescent COVID-19 samples were obtained from the United States, Italy and Spain. PBMCs, B-cell-depleted T cells, or T cells provided the cDNA or gDNA that made up the material.

The CDR3 runs 14 residues. The germline V gene encodes CDR1 LGHDT and CDR2 YNNKEL (reference sequence). V shed 6 bases and J shed 2 bases, with 12 bases lying between them. In the original analysis: Nucleated cell counts were estimated from reference gene primer amplification. Profiled with immunoSEQ multiplex PCR; TCRdb holds only in-frame clones, not every one. The D gene and trimming were derived from the DNA, and the V and J assignments and clone size from that table. The sample records 52,000 or so clones, more than 85% being singletons. J is TRBJ2-3 and V is TRBV3-1 (or the pseudogene TRBV3-2); D uncertain. The TCR comes from a woman aged 80 or older with acute or convalescent COVID-19. Specimen: peripheral blood. DNA for the CDR3: TGTGCCAGCAGTCGGCGGATTGTCACAGATACGCAGTATTTT. Residues: CASSRRIVTDTQYF.